The next 24 T cell receptor beta chains were all read from a single sample in a study of blood T cell repertoires in COVID-19. Profiling relied on immunoSEQ multiplex PCR, and the TCRdb table lists in-frame clones only, not all of them. The repertoire includes roughly 200,000 clones, roughly nine tenths of them detected once, and 20% to 25% sits in the top ten. The sequenced material came from peripheral blood. These receptors came from a man aged 60 to 69 with active or convalescent COVID-19.

This sequence joins TRBV28 and TRBJ1-2, with TRBD1 matching 7 bases. The CDR3 totals 15 residues. Germline trimming cut 5 bases from V and 5 bases from J; bases unmatched to any gene: 11. Germline CDR1 and CDR2: MDHEN and SYDVKM. The CDR3 protein is CASSGSGTVLYGYTF. The CDR3, as DNA: TGTGCCAGCAGTGGCTCGGGGACAGTTCTTTATGGCTACACCTTC.

The chain joins TRBV9 to TRBJ2-1; D may be TRBD2 (6 bases). Germline V CDR1 and CDR2: SGDLS, YYNGEE. The CDR3 is made up of 16 amino acids. Trimming removed 6 bases from V and 4 bases from J, with 20 bases in between. CDR3 nucleotides: TGTGCCAGCACCCGCGACATCGGGGGAATTTACAATGAGCAGTTCTTC. Its translation is CASTRDIGGIYNEQFF.

The chain joins TRBV3-1 (or the pseudogene TRBV3-2) to TRBJ2-3, with 9 bases matching TRBD2. The CDR3 runs 14 residues. V lost 3 bases, J lost 5 bases, and 3 bases stayed unmatched. The V gene's germline CDR1 is LGHDT and CDR2 YNNKEL (reference sequence). The CDR3 nucleotides read TGTGCCAGCAGCCAGGCGGGGGGGAAAGATACGCAGTATTTT. Its protein product is CASSQAGGKDTQYF.

This clone was observed a single time. V gene TRBV7-4 combines with J gene TRBJ1-5, with 8 bases fitting TRBD1. CDR3 size: 17 residues. The V gene end was trimmed by 2 bases and the J gene end by 5 bases; junction bases not matched to a gene: 11. The germline gives CDR1 SGHVT, CDR2 SQSDAQ. This CDR3 is CASSLPPGQAPHQPQHF. The CDR3 DNA reads as TGTGCCAGCAGCTTACCCCCGGGACAGGCGCCCCATCAGCCCCAGCATTTT.

The chain carries TRBV20-1 and TRBJ2-1; tentative D call: TRBD1 (6 bases). In germline, CDR1 is DFQATT, CDR2 SNEGSKA (reference sequence). V was pared by 3 bases and J by 3 bases, with 15 bases between. The CDR3 consists of 15 residues. Written as DNA, the CDR3 is TGCAGTGCTAGTTCTCACAGGGCCTACTACAATGAGCAGTTCTTC. Protein: CSASSHRAYYNEQFF.

The rearrangement joins TRBV15 to TRBJ2-7, with D possibly TRBD1 on 5 matching bases. Trimming took 2 bases from V and 5 from J, leaving 10 bases between them. CDR1 is LNHNV and CDR2 is YYDKDF in the germline V gene (reference sequence). This CDR3 has 13 amino acids. The CDR3 coding sequence is TGTGCCACCAGCAGACACACAGGAGACGAGCAGTACTTC. As protein: CATSRHTGDEQYF.

The V call is TRBV18, the J call TRBJ1-1, with 7 bases matching TRBD1. CDR1 and CDR2 (germline): KGHSH, LQKENI. There are 15 residues in the CDR3. V was clipped by 3 bases and J by 0 bases; unmatched bases: 4. CDR3 amino acids: CASSPSDRMNTEAFF. DNA for the CDR3: TGTGCCAGCTCACCCTCGGACAGGATGAACACTGAAGCTTTCTTT.

The chain uses TRBV4-2 and TRBJ1-1; D not certain. The CDR3 is 18 residues long. Trimming took off 3 bases at V and 5 bases at J, with 25 bases between the two ends. The germline V gene encodes CDR1 LGHNA and CDR2 YNFKEQ. The CDR3 loop reads CASSQDPPAGESGTEAFF. CDR3 DNA sequence: TGTGCCAGCAGCCAGGACCCCCCGGCTGGGGAGTCGGGTACTGAAGCTTTCTTT.

The rearrangement links TRBV2 to TRBJ1-3, with TRBD1 matching 7 bases. Germline V gene sequence: CDR1 SNHLY, CDR2 FYNNEI. The length of the CDR3 is 14 residues. V lost 4 bases, J lost 11 bases, and 11 bases stayed unmatched. The CDR3 spells CASSAGQSPGSIYF. As DNA, the CDR3 is TGTGCCAGCAGTGCGGGACAGTCTCCGGGGTCCATATATTTT. The full variable domain, completed using reference TRBV2 and TRBJ1-3, is EPEVTQTPSHQVTQMGQEVILRCVPISNHLYFYWYRQILGQKVEFLVSFYNNEISEKSEIFDDQFSVERPDGSNFTLKIRSTKLEDSAMYFCASSAGQSPGSIYFGEGSWLTVV.

As concerns this clone: The same CDR3 arises from other DNA sequences in this sample as well. The chain carries TRBV19 and TRBJ2-1, with TRBD2 identical over 12 bases. Germline trimming cut 2 bases from V and 4 bases from J; bases unmatched to any gene: 6. Germline loops: CDR1 LNHDA, CDR2 SQIVND (reference sequence). The length of the CDR3 is 17 residues. The CDR3 DNA follows: TGTGCCAGTAGTATACCCCAAACTAGCGGGGGGTACAATGAGCAGTTCTTC. It is translated as CASSIPQTSGGYNEQFF.

The chain carries TRBV6-5 and TRBJ2-5; TRBD1 matches at 7 bases. The CDR3 is made up of 14 amino acids. Germline CDR1 MNHEY, CDR2 SVGAGI. The junction had 6 bases not matched to a gene; V was cut back by 7 bases and J by 1 base. The CDR3 loop is CASNLQGSQETQYF. CDR3 in DNA: TGTGCCAGCAACCTACAGGGGTCCCAAGAGACCCAGTACTTC.

The rearrangement joins TRBV19 to TRBJ2-5; TRBD2 matches at 12 bases. This CDR3 has 18 amino acids. Germline V lookup: CDR1 LNHDA, CDR2 SQIVND (reference sequence). V shed 1 base, J shed 1 base, and the junction held 7 bases outside the gene matches. The CDR3 reads CASSIVPMTSGGQETQYF. CDR3 nucleotides: TGTGCCAGTAGTATAGTCCCCATGACTAGCGGGGGCCAAGAGACCCAGTACTTC.

This clone was counted once. The chain is built from TRBV7-3 and TRBJ2-5, with 8 bases identical to TRBD2. With 2 bases clipped from V and 5 bases from J, the junction kept 10 bases outside the gene matches. There are 16 residues in the CDR3. Germline values: CDR1 SGHTA, CDR2 FQGTGA. CDR3 bases: TGTGCCAGCAGCTTATTTGAACGGGGGGGCCGCGAGACCCAGTACTTC. Its protein product is CASSLFERGGRETQYF.

The chain employs TRBV3-1 (or the pseudogene TRBV3-2) and TRBJ2-5; D ambiguous. Germline assignment: CDR1 LGHDT and CDR2 YNNKEL (reference sequence). V shed 1 base and J shed 6 bases, with 6 bases lying between them. The CDR3 has 12 amino acids. CDR3 amino acids: CASSQAQKTQYF. DNA of the CDR3: TGTGCCAGCAGCCAAGCACAAAAGACCCAGTACTTC.

The chain couples TRBV27 to TRBJ2-7; 12 positions match TRBD1. This CDR3 has 15 amino acids. Germline assignment: CDR1 MNHEY and CDR2 SMNVEV (reference sequence). V shed 5 bases and J 4 bases; nucleotides not matched to a gene: 6. In DNA, the CDR3 is TGTGCCAGCAGTCTAGGGACAGGGGGCGCATACGAGCAGTACTTC. Translated, it gives CASSLGTGGAYEQYF.

V gene TRBV6-1 combines with J gene TRBJ1-2, with 8 nucleotides matching TRBD1. The germline gives CDR1 MNHNS, CDR2 SASEGT. This CDR3 has 13 residues. The junction had 3 bases not matched to a gene; V was cut back by 2 bases and J by 7 bases. This CDR3 is CASSEWTGSGYTF. Written as DNA, the CDR3 is TGTGCCAGCAGTGAATGGACAGGGAGTGGCTACACCTTC.

The chain has TRBV6-5 and TRBJ1-6, with D possibly TRBD1 on 5 matching bases. Per the germline V gene, CDR1 is MNHEY and CDR2 is SVGAGI. The V gene lost 7 bases and the J gene lost 1 base, with 8 bases spanning the gap. This CDR3 region has 14 residues. The CDR3 DNA reads as TGTGCCAGCATGGGGGGGTCCTATAATTCACCCCTCCACTTT. Translated, it gives CASMGGSYNSPLHF.

Here the CDR3 DNA reads TGTGCCAGCAGCGTAGGGGGCTACAACAATGAGCAGTTCTTC. This gives the protein CASSVGGYNNEQFF. The chain recombines TRBV9 with TRBJ2-1; D perhaps matches TRBD1 (5 bases). Trimming removed 0 bases from V and 5 bases from J, with 9 bases in between. Germline V gives CDR1 SGDLS, CDR2 YYNGEE. The CDR3 spans 14 residues. The variable domain in full, completed from reference TRBV9 and TRBJ2-1, reads DSGVTQTPKHLITATGQRVTLRCSPRSGDLSVYWYQQSLDQGLQFLIQYYNGEERAKGNILERFSAQQFPDLHSELNLSSLELGDSALYFCASSVGGYNNEQFFGPGTRLTVL.

Only one count was recorded for this clone. The rearrangement links TRBV29-1 to TRBJ1-2; a weak D match, TRBD1 (6 bases). Germline CDR1 SQVTM, CDR2 ANQGSEA. The V end was cut by 3 bases, the J end by 8 bases, with 13 bases between. The CDR3 sequence is 12 residues long. The CDR3, as DNA: TGCAGCGTTGACCGGGGGGCTAAGGGCTACACCTTC. This translates into CSVDRGAKGYTF.

The chain has TRBV2 and TRBJ2-3; D perhaps matches TRBD1 (6 bases). CDR1 is SNHLY, CDR2 FYNNEI, per germline. The CDR3 extends over 14 amino acids. Deletions cut 8 bases from V and 0 bases from J, with 12 bases between. The CDR3 nucleotides read TGTGCCAGCCGGGACAACCCTAGCACAGATACGCAGTATTTT. It specifies CASRDNPSTDTQYF.

The chain recombines TRBV12-3 or TRBV12-4 with TRBJ1-1; tentative D call: TRBD1 (5 bases). The CDR3 length is 13 residues. V lost 3 bases and J 9 bases, leaving 14 bases between the germline ends. The CDR3 DNA is TGTGCCAGCAGTTTTGCCCGGGACTCAAAAGCTTTCTTT. Translation gives CASSFARDSKAFF.

The chain uses TRBV18 and TRBJ2-5; D might be TRBD1 (5 bases). Trimming removed 1 base at V and 4 bases at J, with 10 bases between. CDR1 is KGHSH and CDR2 is LQKENI in the germline V gene. This CDR3 is 14 amino acids long. As DNA, the CDR3 is TGTGCCAGCTCACCACGGACATTAGGAGAGACCCAGTACTTC. Its protein is CASSPRTLGETQYF. Together with reference TRBV18 and TRBJ2-5, the CDR3 gives the full variable domain: NAGVMQNPRHLVRRRGQEARLRCSPMKGHSHVYWYRQLPEEGLKFMVYLQKENIIDESGMPKERFSAEFPKEGPSILRIQQVVRGDSAAYFCASSPRTLGETQYFGPGTRLLVL.

This sequence joins TRBV5-1 and TRBJ2-3, with 14 bases that match TRBD2. V lost 4 bases and J lost 4; bases outside the gene matches: 2. The CDR3 spans 15 residues. From germline, CDR1 is SGHRS and CDR2 YFSETQ. The CDR3 coding sequence is TGCGCCAGCAGCCGACTAGCGGGGGGGCCAGATACGCAGTATTTT. Translation: CASSRLAGGPDTQYF. Supplemented by reference TRBV5-1 and TRBJ2-3, the full variable domain reads KAGVTQTPRYLIKTRGQQVTLSCSPISGHRSVSWYQQTPGQGLQFLFEYFSETQRNKGNFPGRFSGRQFSNSRSEMNVSTLELGDSALYLCASSRLAGGPDTQYFGPGTRLTVL.

The V gene is TRBV18, the J gene TRBJ2-1, with D possibly being TRBD2 (5 bases). Trimming left V 5 bases short and J 0 bases short, with 14 bases between. The CDR3 is 16 amino acids. The germline V gene has CDR1 KGHSH and CDR2 LQKENI. CDR3 in amino acids: CASSISSTSSYNEQFF. Here the CDR3 DNA reads TGTGCCAGCTCAATTTCTAGCACCAGCTCCTACAATGAGCAGTTCTTC.